The source of this TCR beta chain is a study of blood T cell repertoires in COVID-19 (dated by TCRdb to the early 2020s). Study-level background: Samples covering the acute and convalescent phases of COVID-19 were provided by collaborators in the United States, Italy and Spain. Sample metadata almost always included a de-identified subject ID, COVID-19 status, age in years and sex. Where available, HLA class I and class II types were obtained from metadata supplied by the sample provider rather than from assay-based typing. The dataset comprised deeply sampled blood TCRbeta repertoires from subjects exposed to, actively infected with, or recovered from COVID-19. The samples were drawn from two sources: the first 160 participants of the ongoing ImmuneRACE study, and approximately 1,300 subjects contributed by 6 global collaborators. A freely available public database, intended as a resource for researchers studying the immune response to SARS-CoV-2, is where the repertoires were released. The material from the prospective study consisted of cDNA or gDNA derived from T cells, B-cell-depleted T cells, or PBMCs.

The investigation overall reported the following: The quantity of clinical and demographic metadata differed by source and by participant and was supplied without curation.

Spanning cysteine to phenylalanine, the CDR3 consists of 16 amino acids. Here the CDR3 DNA is all that survives: 48 bases in frame from base 1. Taken from the germline V gene (reference sequence), the CDR1 and CDR2 loops are LNHDA and SQIVND. V is shortened by 7 bases, J by 5 bases, and the region joining them spans 21 bases. Whole blood was collected in K2EDTA tubes by collaborating institutions according to the institutions' own protocols. For TCRbeta analysis, collaborators shipped samples in one of three forms: frozen whole blood, isolated PBMCs, or DNA extracted from either of those sample types. The immunoSEQ Assay, a bias-controlled multiplex PCR, was used to amplify TCRbeta CDR3 regions from genomic DNA. In the authors' own workflow: Within the assay, amplification of reference gene primers was used to estimate how many nucleated cells each sample contained. To quantify the absolute abundance of each unique TCRbeta CDR3 rearrangement, sequence reads were collapsed and filtered. Productive Simpson clonality was computed per sample as the square root of Simpson's diversity index over productive rearrangements. TCRdb took over this immuneACCESS table, retaining in-frame rearrangements with V and J assigned. Such tables are incomplete; in checked studies, under half of the missing clones stem from an unresolved V gene, and the remainder is unexplained. The V and J calls and the clone size are those of that table, but D and trimming were determined from the DNA. The sample profile shows approximately 68,000 clones; roughly 84% of them were found once. Roughly 6% of the sample rests with the top ten.

Worth noting for this clone: This clone's antigen is unknown. No base qualities exist here, and no much larger clone lies one base off it.

Sequencing input: peripheral blood. The V and J segments used are TRBV19 and TRBJ1-5; the D gene is unclear. The sequence was obtained from a woman in her sixties with acute or convalescent COVID-19. The CDR3 protein is CASNNLGRGPDQPQHF. At the DNA level, the sequence is TGTGCCAGTAATAACCTCGGTCGGGGTCCAGATCAGCCCCAGCATTTT.